This TCR beta chain was sequenced for a study of blood T cell repertoires in COVID-19. Study-level information: Sources were T cells, B-cell-depleted T cells, or PBMCs; the material itself was cDNA or gDNA.

This clone was observed a few times. Germline CDR1 reads SGHRS; CDR2 reads YFSETQ. V was shortened by 0 bases and J by 12 bases, with 16 bases between the two germline ends. This CDR3 is built from 14 residues. In the original workflow: Amplification of reference gene primers provided the estimated nucleated cell counts. The assay was immunoSEQ multiplex PCR, and TCRdb's table has in-frame clones only and misses some. Clone size and V and J calls were adopted from that table, with D and trimming inferred from the DNA. There are around 350,000 clones in the sample; around 87% occur only once, and about 3% lies in the top ten.

The specimen sequenced was peripheral blood. The rearrangement links TRBV5-1 to TRBJ1-5; no firm D call. This sequence originates from a human donor in a cohort sampled during active COVID-19. The CDR3 sequence: CASSLGESSGVQHF. The CDR3 DNA sequence: TGCGCCAGCAGCTTGGGGGAGTCCTCAGGCGTCCAGCATTTT. Variable domain in full (rest from reference TRBV5-1 and TRBJ1-5): KAGVTQTPRYLIKTRGQQVTLSCSPISGHRSVSWYQQTPGQGLQFLFEYFSETQRNKGNFPGRFSGRQFSNSRSEMNVSTLELGDSALYLCASSLGESSGVQHFGDGTRLSIL.